This paragraph covers one T cell receptor (beta chain) sequence. What it recognizes is unknown. Repertoires were generated with immunoSEQ multiplex PCR, while TCRdb's copy carries only in-frame clones and drops some. The sample includes over 80,000 clones, 75% to 90% of them seen just once. During the collection period, no donor immune events like infections were recorded. In germline, CDR1 is ENHRY, CDR2 SYGVKD. CDR3 length: 18 residues. J gave up 5 bases and V 0 bases, and 10 bases lay outside the gene matches. The data are from a study of identifying expanded T cells in peripheral blood. Whole-study findings and limits: About 1.2 clones differed between technical replicates, versus approximately 17 and 20 over time. Across healthy donors, higher total template counts meant significantly greater roughly 2-week count variance.

The gene calls are TRBV10-3 and TRBJ2-1, with 10 bases lining up with TRBD1. Specimen: blood. The receptor comes from a person between 18 and 75 years old in good health. CDR3 amino acids: CAISESEIPGQGNNEQFF. CDR3 DNA: TGTGCCATCAGTGAGTCTGAGATACCGGGACAGGGGAACAATGAGCAGTTCTTC.